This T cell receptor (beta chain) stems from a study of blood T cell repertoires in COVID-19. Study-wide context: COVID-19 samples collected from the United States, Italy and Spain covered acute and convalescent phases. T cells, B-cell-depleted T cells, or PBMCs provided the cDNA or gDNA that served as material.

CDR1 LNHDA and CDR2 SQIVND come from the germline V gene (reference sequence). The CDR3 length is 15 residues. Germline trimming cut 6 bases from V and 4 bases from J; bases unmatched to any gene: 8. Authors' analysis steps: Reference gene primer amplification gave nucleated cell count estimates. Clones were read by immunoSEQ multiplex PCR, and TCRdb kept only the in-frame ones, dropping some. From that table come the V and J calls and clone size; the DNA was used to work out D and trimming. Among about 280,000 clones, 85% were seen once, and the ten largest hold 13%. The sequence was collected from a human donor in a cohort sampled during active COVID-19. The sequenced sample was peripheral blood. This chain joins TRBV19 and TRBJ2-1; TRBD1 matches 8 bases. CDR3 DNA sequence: TGTGCCAGTAGGGACCGGGACAGGCTTTACAATGAGCAGTTCTTC. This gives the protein CASRDRDRLYNEQFF.